Listed below are T cell receptor beta chains from one sample, sequenced in a study of regulatory T cells in long-lasting Graves disease. TCRdb re-called the multiplex PCR reads with MiXCR, one entry per CDR3 protein. The sample yields approximately 460,000 distinct CDR3 sequences, roughly 15% seen once. The sample was also reused in another study, on T cells in Graves' hyperthyroidism and ophthalmopathy.

The sample in question was peripheral blood mononuclear cells (PBMCs), obtained at new diagnosis, from a patient treated with antithyroid drugs. Receptors originate from a woman in her twenties or thirties with Graves disease. The CDR3 runs from the conserved cysteine through the conserved F or W. A D gene is named only where the DNA matches it firmly. Clone size appears in some rows only: once, few, many, or a class for an expanded clone.

TRBD1	-	TRBV5-1	TRBJ1-2	CASSGGTGGARYGYTF	TGCGCCAGCAGCGGGGGGACAGGCGGAGCTCGATATGGCTACACCTTC
-	-	TRBV18	TRBJ2-2	CASSPRRGRDTGELFF	TGTGCCAGCTCACCACGCAGGGGAAGAGACACCGGGGAGCTGTTTTTT
-	many	TRBV6-1	TRBJ2-1	CASTPRDTDNEQFF	TGTGCCAGCACCCCCCGCGACACTGACAATGAGCAGTTCTTC
-	-	TRBV11-2	TRBJ2-2	CASSRPGRSNTGELFF	TGTGCCAGCAGCCGGCCCGGGCGGTCGAACACCGGGGAGCTGTTTTTT
TRBD1	-	TRBV9	TRBJ2-1	CASSPDPGDRGLGEQFF	TGTGCCAGCAGCCCAGATCCTGGGGACAGGGGGCTTGGTGAGCAGTTCTTC
-	-	TRBV20-1	TRBJ1-1	CSARHVNTEAFF	TGCAGTGCTAGACATGTAAACACTGAAGCTTTCTTT
-	many	TRBV7-9	TRBJ1-5	CASSLETEPNQPQHF	TGTGCCAGCAGCCTAGAGACAGAGCCCAATCAGCCCCAGCATTTT
TRBD2	many	TRBV7-2	TRBJ2-1	CASSLSSGEEQFF	TGTGCCAGCAGCTTATCTAGCGGGGAGGAGCAGTTCTTC
-	many	TRBV27	TRBJ1-2	CASRRDADYGYTF	TGTGCCAGCAGGAGGGACGCGGACTATGGCTACACCTTC
-	many	TRBV2	TRBJ2-3	CASSPRGGTQYF	TGTGCCAGCAGCCCCAGGGGGGGTACGCAGTATTTT
TRBD2	-	TRBV9	TRBJ2-1	CASSVGGREGDEQFF	TGTGCCAGCAGCGTAGGCGGGAGGGAAGGGGATGAGCAGTTCTTC
-	few	TRBV15	TRBJ1-2	CATSRGGFQGEGYTF	TGTGCCACCAGCAGAGGGGGGTTCCAGGGTGAGGGCTACACCTTC
TRBD2	many	TRBV7-8	TRBJ2-1	CASSLVEGGFDEQFF	TGTGCCAGCAGCTTAGTTGAGGGAGGGTTCGATGAGCAGTTCTTC
-	-	TRBV7-9	TRBJ2-1	CASSPPADSYNEQFF	TGTGCCAGCAGCCCCCCCGCAGACTCCTACAATGAGCAGTTCTTC
TRBD2	many	TRBV6-1	TRBJ2-1	CASSDLPLWREGSSYNEQFF	TGTGCCAGCAGCGACCTCCCGCTGTGGCGGGAGGGTTCCTCCTACAATGAGCAGTTCTTC
TRBD2	many	TRBV27	TRBJ2-3	CASNLAGGPDTQYF	TGTGCCAGCAACTTAGCGGGAGGGCCAGATACGCAGTATTTT
TRBD1	many	TRBV2	TRBJ2-3	CASSTGTGITDTQYF	TGTGCCAGCTCCACCGGGACAGGGATCACAGATACGCAGTATTTT
TRBD2	-	TRBV7-9	TRBJ2-1	CASSQRLAGKDNEQFF	TGTGCCAGCAGCCAGAGACTAGCGGGGAAGGACAATGAGCAGTTCTTC
-	many	TRBV3-1	TRBJ2-3	CASSARDARPYF	TGTGCCAGCAGCGCCCGGGACGCCCGTCCTTATTTT
TRBD1	many	TRBV6-5	TRBJ1-5	CASSHLGQRLSNQPQHF	TGTGCCAGCAGTCACTTGGGACAGCGTTTGAGCAATCAGCCCCAGCATTTT
-	many	TRBV20-1	TRBJ2-1	CSAPPTGWGFGYEQFF	TGCAGTGCCCCACCCACGGGCTGGGGCTTTGGCTATGAGCAGTTCTTC
-	many	TRBV7-2	TRBJ2-1	CASSPRALKNYNEQFF	TGTGCCAGCAGCCCCCGGGCTCTTAAAAACTACAATGAGCAGTTCTTC
-	few	TRBV5-1	TRBJ2-4	CASSLDPPGGIQYF	TGCGCCAGCAGCTTGGACCCACCAGGGGGGATTCAGTACTTC
TRBD2	-	TRBV4-1	TRBJ2-1	CASSPQGPSGRVGNEQFF	TGCGCCAGCAGCCCGCAGGGTCCTAGCGGGAGGGTAGGCAATGAGCAGTTCTTC
TRBD1	many	TRBV7-2	TRBJ1-2	CASSSGQGAVLYYGYTF	TGTGCCAGCAGCTCAGGACAGGGGGCGGTTCTTTACTATGGCTACACCTTC
TRBD2	once	TRBV14	TRBJ2-1	CASSQDPLAGFRNEQFF	TGTGCCAGCAGCCAAGATCCTCTAGCGGGGTTTCGTAATGAGCAGTTCTTC
-	-	TRBV28	TRBJ2-5	CASRAGAAETQYF	TGTGCCAGCAGGGCAGGGGCAGCAGAGACCCAGTACTTC
-	few	TRBV5-6	TRBJ2-3	CASARRPKGDTQYF	TGTGCCAGCGCTAGAAGGCCCAAGGGAGATACGCAGTATTTT
-	-	TRBV20-1	TRBJ1-5	CSASRSTGFSNQPQHF	TGCAGTGCTAGCAGGAGTACAGGGTTTTCCAATCAGCCCCAGCATTTT
-	many	TRBV28	TRBJ2-2	CASRPGSTGELFF	TGTGCCAGTCGTCCAGGGTCCACCGGGGAGCTGTTTTTT
-	few	TRBV7-9	TRBJ2-5	CASRSQATQETQYF	TGTGCCAGCAGGTCTCAGGCGACCCAAGAGACCCAGTACTTC
TRBD1	few	TRBV4-3	TRBJ1-2	CASSSRTGDPFGYTF	TGCGCCAGCAGCTCTCGGACAGGGGACCCTTTTGGCTACACCTTC
TRBD2	many	TRBV3-1	TRBJ2-5	CASSQGGTSGRRKETQYF	TGTGCCAGCAGCCAAGGAGGAACTAGCGGGAGAAGGAAGGAGACCCAGTACTTC
-	-	TRBV5-1	TRBJ1-1	CASSMRRRNTEAFF	TGCGCCAGCAGCATGAGACGACGGAACACTGAAGCTTTCTTT
TRBD2	-	TRBV14	TRBJ2-1	CASSQSWTSGNYEQFF	TGTGCCAGCAGCCAATCCTGGACTAGCGGGAACTATGAGCAGTTCTTC
-	many	TRBV7-2	TRBJ2-7	CASSLLWANRYEQYF	TGTGCCAGCAGCTTATTATGGGCTAACCGCTACGAGCAGTACTTC
TRBD2	few	TRBV5-1	TRBJ2-1	CASSSGTSINEQFF	TGCGCCAGCAGCTCCGGGACTAGCATTAATGAGCAGTTCTTC
TRBD2	many	TRBV7-8	TRBJ2-1	CASSLAASGRALYNEQFF	TGTGCCAGCAGCTTAGCCGCTAGCGGGAGGGCTCTCTACAATGAGCAGTTCTTC
TRBD1	-	TRBV5-6	TRBJ1-1	CASSRGLRGRNTEAFF	TGTGCCAGCAGCAGGGGGCTTCGGGGGCGGAACACTGAAGCTTTCTTT
-	few	TRBV12-3/TRBV12-4	TRBJ2-1	CASSLSASFGNEQFF	TGTGCCAGCAGTTTAAGTGCTAGCTTCGGCAATGAGCAGTTCTTC